This TCR beta chain is from a study of T cells in Graves' hyperthyroidism and ophthalmopathy (dated by TCRdb to between 2018 and 2020). About the investigation overall: Peripheral blood samples were taken at the time of initial diagnosis, prior to any treatment. A discovery cohort of roughly 100 patients, 43 with Graves' ophthalmopathy and fewer than 65 with stable Graves' hyperthyroidism, was used to find distinguishing TCR V-J signatures. Prospective prediction of ophthalmopathy was tested in an independent validation cohort consisting of about 19 hyperthyroidism patients and approximately 16 patients who later progressed to ophthalmopathy. For training and testing, the 100 or so patients in the discovery cohort were randomly divided in a 7:3 ratio. In addition, the study compared T-cell repertoires in thyroid tissue and in blood from six Graves' hyperthyroidism patients. After sampling, hyperthyroidism patients received methimazole starting at 30 mg daily, and ophthalmopathy patients received high-dose intravenous methylprednisolone. According to the paper, TCR Vbeta CDR3 sequencing was carried out on some 130 peripheral blood samples, which came from 40 to 45 ophthalmopathy, approximately 78 hyperthyroidism and approximately 17 progressor patients.

Hyperthyroidism patients were newly diagnosed, had a disease duration of under 2 months, and were aged 18 to 65 years. Any patient with an uncontrolled infection, another autoimmune disease, pregnancy or lactation was excluded. Clinical symptoms, serum thyroxine and TRAb, thyroid ultrasound, and orbital computed tomography formed the basis for the diagnoses. For progressor patients, blood was drawn at the first diagnosis of hyperthyroidism, before any ophthalmopathy symptoms had appeared. PBMCs were isolated from 7.5 to 10 ml of fresh peripheral blood by Ficoll-Paque density gradient centrifugation. Progressor patients were first diagnosed with Graves' hyperthyroidism and then developed ophthalmopathy during follow-up. Total RNA was extracted with Trizol reagent, and quality was checked on an Agilent 2100 Bioanalyzer. What the authors observed across the whole study: No statistical method was used to set the sample size in advance, and investigators knew the group allocation. Most expanded thyroid clonotypes (frequency above 0.001) were also detected in blood, a finding suggesting that blood repertoires may reflect thyroid immune responses. In validation, the model predicted progression to ophthalmopathy a median of 6.5 months before onset, with roughly 70% sensitivity and more than 72% specificity. A 13 V-J signature model separated ophthalmopathy from stable hyperthyroidism, with about 90% sensitivity and 81% to 83% specificity in cross-validation and 80%/75% in testing.

The CDR3, from cysteine to phenylalanine, totals 15 residues. The entry retains the CDR3 DNA only, 45 bases that are in frame from base 1. V is clipped by 2 bases and J by 0 bases, and the sequence between their germline boundaries is 8 bases long. The germline V gene yields MGHRA for CDR1 and YSYEKL for CDR2. The TCR beta CDR3 regions were amplified from the RNA transcripts. A first-round RT-PCR of the TCR CDR3 used the HTBI primer set with the Qiagen OneStep RT-PCR kit. The libraries were constructed in a second round of multiplex PCR and then size-selected and purified. The libraries were sequenced on an Illumina HiSeq2000 using paired-end 100 bp reads. For the original study's pipeline: Raw data were processed with SOAPnuke, discarding reads with adapters, uncalled bases, mean Phred below 15, or no exact constant-primer or identifier match. High-quality paired reads were merged with COPE v1.2.5, and unique nucleotide sequences were defined as clonotypes. Clonotypes were aligned to IMGT TRBV, TRBD and TRBJ reference segments using MiTCR v1.1. Analysis was restricted to V-J combinations with a frequency above 0.0001, which covered 99.2% of repertoires. A TCS score was defined as the ratio between F50 (clonal expansion) and ExV (chaos), using BLOSUM62-based TCRdist between CDR3 peptides within each V-J. Welch's t-statistics and random forest reduced 500 to 550 V-J features to about 13, which were used in a naive Bayes classifier (R e1071). The public reads were quality trimmed at Q25 with fastp and then assembled into clones with MiXCR by TCRdb, keeping productive beta chains. Rows merge per CDR3 protein into single entries with the most common DNA and genes. TCRdb's processing, not the study's, gives the V and J calls here. The sample records 250,000 or so distinct CDR3 sequences, approximately 16% of which are singletons. More than 30% of the sample rests with the top ten.

A remark on this clonotype: This receptor's antigen is unknown. Within one base of it there is no much larger clone, and no base qualities were kept.

This clonotype originated in a woman in her 50s with Graves' hyperthyroidism that later progressed to Graves' ophthalmopathy. Recombination linked TRBV4-1 to TRBJ1-3; the D gene lacks a confident call. Source material: blood. The CDR3 amino acid sequence is: CASSQPTVSGNTIYF. The DNA sequence is as follows: TGCGCCAGCAGCCAACCGACGGTCTCTGGAAACACCATATATTTT.